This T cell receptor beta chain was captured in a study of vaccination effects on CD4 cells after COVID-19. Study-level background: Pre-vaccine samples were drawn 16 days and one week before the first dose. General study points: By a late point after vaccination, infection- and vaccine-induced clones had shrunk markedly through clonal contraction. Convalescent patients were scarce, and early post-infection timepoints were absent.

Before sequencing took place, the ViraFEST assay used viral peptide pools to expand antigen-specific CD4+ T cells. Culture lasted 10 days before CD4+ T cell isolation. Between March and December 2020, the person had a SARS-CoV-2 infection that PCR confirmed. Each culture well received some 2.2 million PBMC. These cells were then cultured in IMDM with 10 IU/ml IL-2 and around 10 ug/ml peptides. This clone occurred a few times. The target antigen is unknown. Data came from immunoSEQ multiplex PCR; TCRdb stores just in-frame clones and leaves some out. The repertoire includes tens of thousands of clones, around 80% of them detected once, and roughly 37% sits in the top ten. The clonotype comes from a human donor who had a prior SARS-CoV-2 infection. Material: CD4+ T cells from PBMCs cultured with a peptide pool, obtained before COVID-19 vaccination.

In nucleotides, the CDR3 is TGTGCCACATCAGGGGGTCTGAACACCGGGGAGCTGTTTTTT. Translated: CATSGGLNTGELFF. The V gene is TRBV24-1, the J gene TRBJ2-2; 7 positions agree with TRBD1. The CDR3 covers 14 residues. CDR1 and CDR2 from the germline V gene are KGHDR and SFDVKD. V dropped 10 bases and J dropped 1; count of bases not matched to a gene: 5.